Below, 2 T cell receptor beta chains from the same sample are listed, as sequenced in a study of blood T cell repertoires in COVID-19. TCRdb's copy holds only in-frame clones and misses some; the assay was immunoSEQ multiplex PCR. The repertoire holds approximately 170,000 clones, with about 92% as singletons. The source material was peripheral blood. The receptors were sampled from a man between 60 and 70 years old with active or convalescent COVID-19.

This CDR3 is CASSLVRGRQPQHF. CDR3 nucleotides: TGTGCCAGTAGTTTAGTCAGGGGGAGGCAGCCCCAGCATTTT. The V call is TRBV19, the J call TRBJ1-5; 7 bases agree with TRBD1. Germline-derived CDR1 and CDR2 are LNHDA and SQIVND (reference sequence). The CDR3 is 14 residues long. V lost 5 bases, J lost 7 bases, and 8 bases stayed unmatched. Drawing the rest from reference TRBV19 and TRBJ1-5, the complete variable domain is DGGITQSPKYLFRKEGQNVTLSCEQNLNHDAMYWYRQDPGQGLRLIYYSQIVNDFQKGDIAEGYSVSREKKESFPLTVTSAQKNPTAFYLCASSLVRGRQPQHFGDGTRLSIL.

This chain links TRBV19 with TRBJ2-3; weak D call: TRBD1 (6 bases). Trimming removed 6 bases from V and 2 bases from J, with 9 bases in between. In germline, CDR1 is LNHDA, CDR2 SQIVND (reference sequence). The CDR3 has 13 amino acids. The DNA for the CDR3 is TGTGCCAGTAGGCCAGGGGCCACAGATACGCAGTATTTT. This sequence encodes CASRPGATDTQYF.